This T cell receptor beta chain was captured in a study of cytomegalovirus exposure and HLA in healthy donors. Study-level points and caveats: With later analysis, a missense DCLRE1C variant became linked to TCR beta V- and J-gene trimming. Among the sequence variants, a highly shared cluster was likely an artifact of sequencing.

Amplification used 60 Vbeta primers and 13 Jbeta primers. Repertoires were generated with immunoSEQ multiplex PCR, while TCRdb's copy carries only in-frame clones and drops some. Among about 140,000 clones listed, around three quarters were seen once. A word on this clone: Its antigen is not known.

With 6 bases clipped from V and 0 bases from J, the junction kept 20 bases outside the gene matches. Germline CDR1 WNHNN, CDR2 SYGVQD (reference sequence). This CDR3 is 20 amino acids long. Material: PBMCs. The receptor comes from a man aged 40-50 years in good health and CMV-seronegative. This chain links TRBV10-1 with TRBJ1-3; TRBD1 matches 7 bases. In DNA form, the CDR3 reads TGCGCCAGCAGCGAGACAGGGAAGCTACCCCGGGGCGGCTCTGGAAACACCATATATTTT. Its translation: CASSETGKLPRGGSGNTIYF.